These T cell receptor beta chains were read from a single sample in a study of blood T cell repertoires in COVID-19. This table comes from immunoSEQ multiplex PCR, and its TCRdb copy is limited to in-frame clones, with some not included. The table has about 140,000 clones, around 83% seen once. Sample: peripheral blood. The receptors originated from a human donor in a cohort sampled during active COVID-19. Both conserved end residues are part of each CDR3. The order of the fields is clone size, D gene, V gene, J gene, CDR3 length, CDR3 protein, CDR3 DNA. A D gene is named only where the DNA matches it firmly. The size field is filled for only some rows; it gives once, few, many or a size class.

abundance: few; d_gene: NA; v_gene: TRBV18; j_gene: TRBJ2-2; len: 13; CDR3aa: CASSPTTTGELFF; CDR3nt: TGTGCCAGCTCACCGACAACCACCGGGGAGCTGTTTTTT
abundance: once; d_gene: NA; v_gene: TRBV19; j_gene: TRBJ1-2; len: 13; CDR3aa: CASSPSLENGYTF; CDR3nt: TGTGCCAGTAGTCCAAGCCTTGAGAATGGCTACACCTTC
abundance: NA; d_gene: TRBD1; v_gene: TRBV7-8; j_gene: TRBJ1-6; len: 14; CDR3aa: CASSQRTGTSPLHF; CDR3nt: TGTGCCAGCAGCCAGCGGACAGGAACATCACCCCTCCACTTT
abundance: NA; d_gene: NA; v_gene: TRBV5-4; j_gene: TRBJ2-3; len: 14; CDR3aa: CASGEGGSADTQYF; CDR3nt: TGTGCCAGCGGGGAGGGGGGTAGCGCAGATACGCAGTATTTT
abundance: NA; d_gene: TRBD1; v_gene: TRBV2; j_gene: TRBJ1-2; len: 13; CDR3aa: CASGGQARVGYTF; CDR3nt: TGTGCCAGCGGGGGACAGGCTAGGGTTGGCTACACCTTC
abundance: NA; d_gene: NA; v_gene: TRBV11-1; j_gene: TRBJ1-1; len: 14; CDR3aa: CASSSVGGGTEAFF; CDR3nt: TGTGCCAGCAGCTCTGTGGGAGGGGGAACTGAAGCTTTCTTT
abundance: NA; d_gene: NA; v_gene: TRBV5-6; j_gene: TRBJ2-5; len: 15; CDR3aa: CASSFIGRNQETQYF; CDR3nt: TGTGCCAGCAGCTTTATCGGGAGAAACCAAGAGACCCAGTACTTC
abundance: NA; d_gene: NA; v_gene: TRBV10-3; j_gene: TRBJ2-7; len: 13; CDR3aa: CAISGLKSSEQYF; CDR3nt: TGTGCCATCAGTGGACTAAAGTCGAGTGAGCAGTACTTC
abundance: NA; d_gene: NA; v_gene: TRBV9; j_gene: TRBJ2-1; len: 14; CDR3aa: CASSPRTTIDEQFF; CDR3nt: TGTGCCAGCAGCCCTCGGACTACCATCGATGAGCAGTTCTTC
abundance: NA; d_gene: NA; v_gene: TRBV5-4; j_gene: TRBJ1-4; len: 15; CDR3aa: CASSLGGRVEEKLFF; CDR3nt: TGTGCCAGCAGCTTAGGGGGAAGGGTTGAGGAAAAACTGTTTTTT
abundance: NA; d_gene: NA; v_gene: TRBV3-1/TRBV3-2; j_gene: TRBJ1-4; len: 13; CDR3aa: CASSRNSGEKLFF; CDR3nt: TGTGCCAGCAGCCGGAACTCGGGAGAAAAACTGTTTTTT
abundance: NA; d_gene: NA; v_gene: TRBV6-5; j_gene: TRBJ1-1; len: 14; CDR3aa: CASREGTLNTEAFF; CDR3nt: TGTGCCAGCAGGGAGGGGACGTTGAACACTGAAGCTTTCTTT
abundance: NA; d_gene: NA; v_gene: TRBV28; j_gene: TRBJ1-2; len: 14; CDR3aa: CASNIIGGGDSYTF; CDR3nt: TGTGCCAGCAACATAATCGGCGGTGGAGACTCCTACACCTTC
abundance: NA; d_gene: TRBD2; v_gene: TRBV2; j_gene: TRBJ2-5; len: 14; CDR3aa: CAGVSGRFQETQYF; CDR3nt: TGTGCCGGGGTCAGCGGGAGGTTCCAAGAGACCCAGTACTTC
abundance: once; d_gene: TRBD1; v_gene: TRBV6-5; j_gene: TRBJ1-2; len: 14; CDR3aa: CASTPPGGDYGYTF; CDR3nt: TGTGCCAGCACTCCCCCAGGGGGCGACTATGGCTACACCTTC
abundance: few; d_gene: NA; v_gene: TRBV27; j_gene: TRBJ2-7; len: 17; CDR3aa: CASRPLWVSGIPYEQYF; CDR3nt: TGTGCCAGCAGACCCCTGTGGGTAAGCGGTATACCCTACGAGCAGTACTTC
abundance: NA; d_gene: NA; v_gene: TRBV2; j_gene: TRBJ2-1; len: 14; CDR3aa: CASSRQGRQNEQFF; CDR3nt: TGTGCCAGCTCCCGGCAGGGCCGGCAGAATGAGCAGTTCTTC
abundance: NA; d_gene: NA; v_gene: TRBV25-1; j_gene: TRBJ2-7; len: 12; CDR3aa: CASSDSSYEQYF; CDR3nt: TGTGCCAGCAGTGACAGCTCCTACGAGCAGTACTTC
abundance: NA; d_gene: NA; v_gene: TRBV5-4; j_gene: TRBJ2-7; len: 13; CDR3aa: CASSLTGSYEQYF; CDR3nt: TGTGCCAGCAGCTTAACAGGGTCCTACGAGCAGTACTTC
abundance: NA; d_gene: NA; v_gene: TRBV21-1; j_gene: TRBJ1-1; len: 13; CDR3aa: CASSKGAPTEAFF; CDR3nt: TGTGCCAGCAGCAAAGGGGCCCCCACTGAAGCTTTCTTT
abundance: NA; d_gene: TRBD2; v_gene: TRBV28; j_gene: TRBJ2-3; len: 14; CDR3aa: CASSPGLAGTAQYF; CDR3nt: TGTGCCAGCAGTCCCGGACTAGCGGGAACCGCGCAGTATTTT
abundance: NA; d_gene: NA; v_gene: TRBV28; j_gene: TRBJ2-1; len: 14; CDR3aa: CASSTGAPGDEQFF; CDR3nt: TGTGCCAGCAGTACGGGAGCGCCTGGGGATGAGCAGTTCTTC
abundance: NA; d_gene: NA; v_gene: TRBV4-3; j_gene: TRBJ2-7; len: 15; CDR3aa: CASSQDTRHSYEQYF; CDR3nt: TGCGCCAGCAGCCAAGATACCAGGCACTCCTACGAGCAGTACTTC
abundance: NA; d_gene: TRBD1; v_gene: TRBV5-6; j_gene: TRBJ2-2; len: 15; CDR3aa: CASTQDRAVTGELFF; CDR3nt: TGTGCCAGCACCCAGGACAGGGCGGTCACCGGGGAGCTGTTTTTT
abundance: NA; d_gene: NA; v_gene: TRBV19; j_gene: TRBJ1-6; len: 13; CDR3aa: CASSDRTNSPLHF; CDR3nt: TGTGCCAGTAGCGACAGAACGAATTCACCCCTCCACTTT
abundance: NA; d_gene: NA; v_gene: TRBV9; j_gene: TRBJ2-1; len: 16; CDR3aa: CASSPLTDISYNEQFF; CDR3nt: TGTGCCAGCAGCCCCCTTACAGACATATCCTACAATGAGCAGTTCTTC
abundance: NA; d_gene: TRBD1; v_gene: TRBV19; j_gene: TRBJ1-1; len: 16; CDR3aa: CASTESVGTGDTEAFF; CDR3nt: TGTGCCAGTACCGAAAGCGTGGGGACAGGGGACACTGAAGCTTTCTTT
abundance: NA; d_gene: NA; v_gene: TRBV21-1; j_gene: TRBJ1-2; len: 17; CDR3aa: CASKTDRGPETNYGYTF; CDR3nt: TGTGCCAGCAAAACAGACAGGGGGCCAGAAACGAACTATGGCTACACCTTC
abundance: NA; d_gene: NA; v_gene: TRBV14; j_gene: TRBJ2-7; len: 16; CDR3aa: CASSLGERRGTYEQYF; CDR3nt: TGTGCCAGCAGCTTGGGGGAGCGGAGGGGTACCTACGAGCAGTACTTC
abundance: NA; d_gene: TRBD2; v_gene: TRBV4-2; j_gene: TRBJ2-7; len: 15; CDR3aa: CASRPSGAGDYEQYF; CDR3nt: TGTGCCAGCAGGCCTTCTGGGGCGGGAGACTACGAGCAGTACTTC
abundance: few; d_gene: TRBD2; v_gene: TRBV30; j_gene: TRBJ2-1; len: 18; CDR3aa: CAWSTPGLAVSSYNEQFF; CDR3nt: TGTGCCTGGAGTACACCGGGACTAGCGGTTAGCTCCTACAATGAGCAGTTCTTC
abundance: NA; d_gene: TRBD2; v_gene: TRBV5-1; j_gene: TRBJ2-7; len: 15; CDR3aa: CASSIAGEGSYEQYF; CDR3nt: TGCGCCAGCAGCATAGCGGGGGAGGGCTCCTACGAGCAGTACTTC
abundance: NA; d_gene: TRBD1; v_gene: TRBV5-1; j_gene: TRBJ2-5; len: 17; CDR3aa: CASSLALGQGGMETQYF; CDR3nt: TGCGCCAGCAGCTTGGCTTTGGGACAGGGTGGTATGGAGACCCAGTACTTC
abundance: once; d_gene: NA; v_gene: TRBV19; j_gene: TRBJ2-1; len: 16; CDR3aa: CASKWGSPDGNNEQFF; CDR3nt: TGTGCCAGTAAGTGGGGTAGCCCCGACGGGAACAATGAGCAGTTCTTC
abundance: NA; d_gene: NA; v_gene: TRBV18; j_gene: TRBJ2-1; len: 17; CDR3aa: CASSPRLSSGSYNEQFF; CDR3nt: TGTGCCAGCTCACCACGCTTGAGTAGCGGCTCCTACAATGAGCAGTTCTTC
abundance: NA; d_gene: TRBD2; v_gene: TRBV4-2; j_gene: TRBJ2-1; len: 14; CDR3aa: CASSPGGTINEQFF; CDR3nt: TGTGCCAGCAGCCCGGGAGGGACAATCAATGAGCAGTTCTTC
abundance: NA; d_gene: NA; v_gene: TRBV7-2; j_gene: TRBJ2-5; len: 16; CDR3aa: CASSLFPSGPPETQYF; CDR3nt: TGTGCCAGCAGCTTGTTTCCGTCAGGGCCCCCAGAGACCCAGTACTTC
abundance: NA; d_gene: TRBD2; v_gene: TRBV9; j_gene: TRBJ2-1; len: 15; CDR3aa: CASSVGLAGYNEQFF; CDR3nt: TGTGCCAGCAGCGTAGGACTAGCGGGGTACAATGAGCAGTTCTTC
abundance: NA; d_gene: NA; v_gene: TRBV3-1/TRBV3-2; j_gene: TRBJ1-3; len: 14; CDR3aa: CASRGRDLGNTIYF; CDR3nt: TGTGCCAGCAGGGGACGGGACTTGGGAAACACCATATATTTT
abundance: NA; d_gene: TRBD2; v_gene: TRBV28; j_gene: TRBJ2-1; len: 15; CDR3aa: CASSPGLAGSRVQFF; CDR3nt: TGTGCCAGCAGCCCCGGACTAGCGGGATCTCGGGTGCAGTTCTTC
abundance: few; d_gene: TRBD1; v_gene: TRBV15; j_gene: TRBJ1-1; len: 13; CDR3aa: CATSRTGGTEAFF; CDR3nt: TGTGCCACCAGCAGGACAGGGGGGACTGAAGCTTTCTTT
abundance: few; d_gene: NA; v_gene: TRBV3-1/TRBV3-2; j_gene: TRBJ2-2; len: 16; CDR3aa: CASSQGTNQNTGELFF; CDR3nt: TGTGCCAGCAGCCAAGGGACTAACCAGAACACCGGGGAGCTGTTTTTT
abundance: NA; d_gene: NA; v_gene: TRBV27; j_gene: TRBJ1-1; len: 15; CDR3aa: CASSFSVYSSTEAFF; CDR3nt: TGTGCCAGCAGTTTTTCGGTCTATTCGAGCACTGAAGCTTTCTTT
abundance: NA; d_gene: TRBD2; v_gene: TRBV19; j_gene: TRBJ2-3; len: 13; CDR3aa: CASSTSGADTQYF; CDR3nt: TGTGCCAGTAGTACTAGCGGAGCAGATACGCAGTATTTT
abundance: NA; d_gene: TRBD2; v_gene: TRBV7-8; j_gene: TRBJ2-1; len: 14; CDR3aa: CASRASGRGDEQFF; CDR3nt: TGTGCCAGCCGGGCTAGCGGGAGGGGTGATGAGCAGTTCTTC
abundance: NA; d_gene: TRBD1; v_gene: TRBV6-5; j_gene: TRBJ2-1; len: 14; CDR3aa: CASRRNRGNNEQFF; CDR3nt: TGTGCCAGCAGACGGAACAGGGGGAACAATGAGCAGTTCTTC
abundance: NA; d_gene: NA; v_gene: TRBV6-2/TRBV6-3; j_gene: TRBJ1-1; len: 15; CDR3aa: CASSYHRQVNTEAFF; CDR3nt: TGTGCCAGCAGTTATCACCGACAGGTGAACACTGAAGCTTTCTTT
abundance: NA; d_gene: NA; v_gene: TRBV5-1; j_gene: TRBJ2-5; len: 12; CDR3aa: CASSLALETQYF; CDR3nt: TGCGCCAGCAGCTTGGCCTTGGAGACCCAGTACTTC
abundance: NA; d_gene: NA; v_gene: TRBV18; j_gene: TRBJ1-6; len: 15; CDR3aa: CASSYGSSYNSPLHF; CDR3nt: TGTGCCAGCTCGTACGGGAGCTCCTATAATTCACCCCTCCACTTT
abundance: NA; d_gene: NA; v_gene: TRBV6-5; j_gene: TRBJ2-6; len: 16; CDR3aa: CASSYRGSSGANVLTF; CDR3nt: TGTGCCAGCAGTTACAGGGGAAGCTCTGGGGCCAACGTCCTGACTTTC
abundance: few; d_gene: NA; v_gene: TRBV19; j_gene: TRBJ1-2; len: 15; CDR3aa: CASSIPWPREGGYTF; CDR3nt: TGTGCCAGTAGTATCCCTTGGCCCAGGGAAGGTGGCTACACCTTC
abundance: NA; d_gene: TRBD1; v_gene: TRBV5-6; j_gene: TRBJ2-7; len: 16; CDR3aa: CASSLVQGVRSYEQYF; CDR3nt: TGTGCCAGCAGCTTAGTACAGGGGGTTCGCTCCTACGAGCAGTACTTC
abundance: NA; d_gene: TRBD2; v_gene: TRBV5-1; j_gene: TRBJ2-5; len: 17; CDR3aa: CASSLLGLAGGAETQYF; CDR3nt: TGCGCCAGCAGCCTACTGGGACTAGCGGGAGGGGCAGAGACCCAGTACTTC
abundance: NA; d_gene: TRBD2; v_gene: TRBV27; j_gene: TRBJ2-2; len: 17; CDR3aa: CASSLLGGLASGGELFF; CDR3nt: TGTGCCAGCAGTTTACTAGGGGGACTAGCCTCGGGCGGGGAGCTGTTTTTT
abundance: NA; d_gene: TRBD1; v_gene: TRBV2; j_gene: TRBJ1-1; len: 14; CDR3aa: CASSKGQLNTEAFF; CDR3nt: TGTGCCAGTAGTAAGGGACAGTTGAACACTGAAGCTTTCTTT